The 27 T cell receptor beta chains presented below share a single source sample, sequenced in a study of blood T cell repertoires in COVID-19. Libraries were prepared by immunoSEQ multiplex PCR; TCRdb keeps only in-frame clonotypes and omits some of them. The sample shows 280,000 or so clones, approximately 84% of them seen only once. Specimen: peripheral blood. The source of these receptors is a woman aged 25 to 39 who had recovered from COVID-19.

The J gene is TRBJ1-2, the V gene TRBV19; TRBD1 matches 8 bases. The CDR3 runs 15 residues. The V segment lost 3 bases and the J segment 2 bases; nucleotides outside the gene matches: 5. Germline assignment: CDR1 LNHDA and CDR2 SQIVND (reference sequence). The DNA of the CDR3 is TGTGCCAGTAGTATCCTTGGACAGGGCAACTATGGCTACACCTTC. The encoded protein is CASSILGQGNYGYTF. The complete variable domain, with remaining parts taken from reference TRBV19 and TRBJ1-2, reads DGGITQSPKYLFRKEGQNVTLSCEQNLNHDAMYWYRQDPGQGLRLIYYSQIVNDFQKGDIAEGYSVSREKKESFPLTVTSAQKNPTAFYLCASSILGQGNYGYTFGSGTRLTVV.

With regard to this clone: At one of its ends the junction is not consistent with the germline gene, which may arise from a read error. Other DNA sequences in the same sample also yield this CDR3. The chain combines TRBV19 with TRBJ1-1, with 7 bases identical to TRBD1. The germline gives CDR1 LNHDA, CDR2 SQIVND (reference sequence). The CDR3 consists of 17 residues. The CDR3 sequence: CASSTTTSDRKGTEAFF. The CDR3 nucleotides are TGCGCCAGTAGTACCACTACCTCGGACAGGAAAGGGACTGAAGCTTTCTTT.

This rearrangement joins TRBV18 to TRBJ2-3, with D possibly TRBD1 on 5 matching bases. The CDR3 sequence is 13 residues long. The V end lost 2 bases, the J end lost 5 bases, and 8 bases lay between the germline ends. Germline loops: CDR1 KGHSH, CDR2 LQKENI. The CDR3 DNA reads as TGTGCCAGCTCACCAGGGGCCGAAGATACGCAGTATTTT. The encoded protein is CASSPGAEDTQYF.

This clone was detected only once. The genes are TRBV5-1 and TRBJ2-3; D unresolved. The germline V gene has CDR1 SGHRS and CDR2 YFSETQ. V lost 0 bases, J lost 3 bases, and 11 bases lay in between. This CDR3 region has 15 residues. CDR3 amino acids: CASSLEFPITDTQYF. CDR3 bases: TGCGCCAGCAGCTTGGAGTTTCCTATAACAGATACGCAGTATTTT.

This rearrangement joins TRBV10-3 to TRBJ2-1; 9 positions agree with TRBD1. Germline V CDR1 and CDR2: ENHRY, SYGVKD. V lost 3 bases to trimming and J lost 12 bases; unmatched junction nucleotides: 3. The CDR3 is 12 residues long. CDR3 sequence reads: CAISDDRGWQFF. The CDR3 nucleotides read TGTGCCATCAGTGATGACAGGGGGTGGCAGTTCTTC.

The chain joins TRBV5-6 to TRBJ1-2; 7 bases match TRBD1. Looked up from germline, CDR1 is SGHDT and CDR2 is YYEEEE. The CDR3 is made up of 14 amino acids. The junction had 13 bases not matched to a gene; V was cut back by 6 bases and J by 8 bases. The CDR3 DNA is TGTGCCAGCAACTCAGTGACAGGGTCTTTCGGCTACACCTTC. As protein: CASNSVTGSFGYTF.

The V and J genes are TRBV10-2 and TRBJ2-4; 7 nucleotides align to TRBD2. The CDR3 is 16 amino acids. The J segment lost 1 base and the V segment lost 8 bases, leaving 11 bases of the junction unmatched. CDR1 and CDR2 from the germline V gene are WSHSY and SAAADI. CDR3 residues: CASSVAGEAAKNIQYF. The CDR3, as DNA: TGCGCCAGCTCGGTCGCGGGGGAGGCGGCCAAAAACATTCAGTACTTC.

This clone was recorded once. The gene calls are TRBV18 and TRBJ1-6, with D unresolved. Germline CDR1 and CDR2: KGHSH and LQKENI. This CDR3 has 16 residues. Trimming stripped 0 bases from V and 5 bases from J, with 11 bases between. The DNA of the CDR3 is TGTGCCAGCTCACCACCGGGTACGGGGAATAATTCACCCCTCCACTTT. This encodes CASSPPGTGNNSPLHF.

The CDR3 reads CAWGTVQETQYF. The CDR3 nucleotides read TGTGCCTGGGGGACTGTCCAAGAGACCCAGTACTTC. The gene calls are TRBV30 and TRBJ2-5, with a weak D call TRBD2 (6 bases). Germline lookup yields CDR1 GTSNPN and CDR2 SVGIG (reference sequence). The CDR3 runs 12 residues. Trimming removed 5 bases from V and 1 base from J, with 8 bases in between. The complete variable domain, with remaining parts taken from reference TRBV30 and TRBJ2-5, reads SQTIHQWPATLVQPVGSPLSLECTVEGTSNPNLYWYRQAAGRGLQLLFYSVGIGQISSEVPQNLSASRPQDRQFILSSKKLLLSDSGFYLCAWGTVQETQYFGPGTRLLVL.

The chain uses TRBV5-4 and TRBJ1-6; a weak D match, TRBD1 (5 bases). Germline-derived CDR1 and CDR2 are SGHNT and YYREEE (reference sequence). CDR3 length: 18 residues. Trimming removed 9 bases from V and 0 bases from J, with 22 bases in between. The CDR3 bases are TGTGCCACCCAGCCTGGCCTGGGGGGTCACTCCTATAATTCACCCCTCCACTTT. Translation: CATQPGLGGHSYNSPLHF.

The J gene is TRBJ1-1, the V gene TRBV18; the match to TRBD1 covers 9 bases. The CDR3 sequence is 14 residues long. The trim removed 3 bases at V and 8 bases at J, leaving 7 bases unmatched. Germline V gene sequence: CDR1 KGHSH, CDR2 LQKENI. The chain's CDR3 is CASSPSGQGYEAFF. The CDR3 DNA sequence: TGTGCCAGCTCACCCTCGGGACAGGGATACGAAGCTTTCTTT.

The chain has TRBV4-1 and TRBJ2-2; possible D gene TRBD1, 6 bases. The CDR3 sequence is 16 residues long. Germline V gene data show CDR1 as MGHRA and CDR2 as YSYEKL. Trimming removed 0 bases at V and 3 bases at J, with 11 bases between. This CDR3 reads CASSQEGGLHTGELFF. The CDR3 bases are TGCGCCAGCAGCCAAGAAGGGGGATTGCACACCGGGGAGCTGTTTTTT.

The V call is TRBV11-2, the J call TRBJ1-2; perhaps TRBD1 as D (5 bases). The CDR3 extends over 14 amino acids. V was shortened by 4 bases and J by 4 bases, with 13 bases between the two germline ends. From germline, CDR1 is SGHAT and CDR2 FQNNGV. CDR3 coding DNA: TGTGCCAGCAGCTGGAGGGGACCGGCCTATGGCTACACCTTC. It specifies CASSWRGPAYGYTF.

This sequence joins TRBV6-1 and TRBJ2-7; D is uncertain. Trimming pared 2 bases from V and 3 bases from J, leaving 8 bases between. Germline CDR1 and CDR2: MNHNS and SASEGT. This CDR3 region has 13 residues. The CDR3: CASSETAFYEQYF. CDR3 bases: TGTGCCAGCAGTGAAACAGCCTTCTACGAGCAGTACTTC.

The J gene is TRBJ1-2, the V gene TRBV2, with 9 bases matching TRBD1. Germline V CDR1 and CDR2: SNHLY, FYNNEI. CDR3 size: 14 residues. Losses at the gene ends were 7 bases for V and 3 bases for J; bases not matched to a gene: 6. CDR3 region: CASTGTGLDYGYTF. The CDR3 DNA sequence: TGTGCCAGCACCGGGACAGGGTTGGACTATGGCTACACCTTC.

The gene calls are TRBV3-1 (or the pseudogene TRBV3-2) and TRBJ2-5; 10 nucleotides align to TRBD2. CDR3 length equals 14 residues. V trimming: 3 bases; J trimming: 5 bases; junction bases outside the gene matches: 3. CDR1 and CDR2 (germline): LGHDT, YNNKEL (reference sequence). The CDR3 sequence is CASSQTSGFETQYF. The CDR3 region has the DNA TGTGCCAGCAGCCAGACTAGCGGGTTTGAGACCCAGTACTTC.

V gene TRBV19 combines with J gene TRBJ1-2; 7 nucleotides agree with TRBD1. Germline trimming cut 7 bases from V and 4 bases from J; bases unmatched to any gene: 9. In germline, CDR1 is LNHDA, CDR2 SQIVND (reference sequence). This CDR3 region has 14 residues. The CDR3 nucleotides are TGTGCCAGTACCTCGGGGGACAGAAGCTATGGCTACACCTTC. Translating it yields CASTSGDRSYGYTF.

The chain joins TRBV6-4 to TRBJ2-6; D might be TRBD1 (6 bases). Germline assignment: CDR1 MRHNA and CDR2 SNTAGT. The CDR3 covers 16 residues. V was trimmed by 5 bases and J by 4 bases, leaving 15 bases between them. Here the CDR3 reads CASSTTGSLGANVLTF. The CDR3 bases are TGTGCCAGCAGTACAACAGGGTCGTTAGGGGCCAACGTCCTGACTTTC.

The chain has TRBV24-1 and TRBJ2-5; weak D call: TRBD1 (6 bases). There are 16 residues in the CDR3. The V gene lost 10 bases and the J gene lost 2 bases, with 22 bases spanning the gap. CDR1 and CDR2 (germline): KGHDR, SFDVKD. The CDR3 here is CATSQGQGLPQETQYF. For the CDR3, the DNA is TGTGCCACAAGTCAGGGGCAGGGGCTGCCTCAAGAGACCCAGTACTTC.

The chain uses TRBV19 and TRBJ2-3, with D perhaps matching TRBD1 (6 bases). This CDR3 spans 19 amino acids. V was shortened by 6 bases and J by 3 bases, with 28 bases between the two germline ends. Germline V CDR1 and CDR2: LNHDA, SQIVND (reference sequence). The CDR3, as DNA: TGTGCCAGTAGCTTTTGGGGACAACTTAGCGCCCAGGGGACAGATACGCAGTATTTT. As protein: CASSFWGQLSAQGTDTQYF.

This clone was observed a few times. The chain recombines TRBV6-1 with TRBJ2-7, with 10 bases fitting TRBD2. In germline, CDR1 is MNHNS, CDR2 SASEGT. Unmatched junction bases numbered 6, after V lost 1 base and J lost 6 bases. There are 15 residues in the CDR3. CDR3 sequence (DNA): TGTGCCAGCAGTGAAGAGACTAGCGGGTCGTTCGAGCAGTACTTC. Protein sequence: CASSEETSGSFEQYF.

The CDR3 region has the DNA TGTGCCAGCAGCTTTCAATCTGGGGCCAACGTCCTGACTTTC. Protein product: CASSFQSGANVLTF. This rearrangement joins TRBV7-2 to TRBJ2-6; no firm D call. V dropped 3 bases and J dropped 1 base, with 4 bases sitting between them. The germline V gene has CDR1 SGHTA and CDR2 FQGNSA. CDR3 size: 14 residues.

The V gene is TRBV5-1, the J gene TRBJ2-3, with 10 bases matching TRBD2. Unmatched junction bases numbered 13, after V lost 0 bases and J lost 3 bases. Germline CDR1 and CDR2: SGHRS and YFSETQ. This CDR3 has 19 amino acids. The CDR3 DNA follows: TGCGCCAGCAGCTTGGAGGTCCCTAGCGGGAGCCCCGGGACAGATACGCAGTATTTT. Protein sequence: CASSLEVPSGSPGTDTQYF.

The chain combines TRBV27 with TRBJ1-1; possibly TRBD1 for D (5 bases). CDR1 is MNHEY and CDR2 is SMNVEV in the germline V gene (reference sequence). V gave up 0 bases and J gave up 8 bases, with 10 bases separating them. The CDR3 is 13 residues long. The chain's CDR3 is CASSLSQGWEAFF. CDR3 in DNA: TGTGCCAGCAGTTTATCGCAGGGTTGGGAAGCTTTCTTT.

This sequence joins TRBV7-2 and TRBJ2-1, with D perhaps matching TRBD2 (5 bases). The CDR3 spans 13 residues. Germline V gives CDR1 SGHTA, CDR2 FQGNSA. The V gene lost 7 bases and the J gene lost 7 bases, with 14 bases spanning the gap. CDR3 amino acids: CASMSGSGNEQFF. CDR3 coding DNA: TGTGCCAGCATGAGCGGTTCCGGGAATGAGCAGTTCTTC.

The CDR3 nucleotides are TGCGCCAGCAGCTTGGGTCGTCACACCGGGGAGCTGTTTTTT. Its translation is CASSLGRHTGELFF. The chain employs TRBV5-1 and TRBJ2-2, with D hard to call. This CDR3 is 14 amino acids long. Trimming removed 0 bases at V and 3 bases at J, with 6 bases between. CDR1 is SGHRS and CDR2 is YFSETQ in the germline V gene.

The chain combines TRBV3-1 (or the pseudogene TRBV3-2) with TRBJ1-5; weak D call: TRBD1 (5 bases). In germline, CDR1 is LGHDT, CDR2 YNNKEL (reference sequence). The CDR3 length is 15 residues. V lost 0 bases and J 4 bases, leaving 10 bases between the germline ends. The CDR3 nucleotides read TGTGCCAGCAGCCAAGAATGGGGGGTAAATCAGCCCCAGCATTTT. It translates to CASSQEWGVNQPQHF.